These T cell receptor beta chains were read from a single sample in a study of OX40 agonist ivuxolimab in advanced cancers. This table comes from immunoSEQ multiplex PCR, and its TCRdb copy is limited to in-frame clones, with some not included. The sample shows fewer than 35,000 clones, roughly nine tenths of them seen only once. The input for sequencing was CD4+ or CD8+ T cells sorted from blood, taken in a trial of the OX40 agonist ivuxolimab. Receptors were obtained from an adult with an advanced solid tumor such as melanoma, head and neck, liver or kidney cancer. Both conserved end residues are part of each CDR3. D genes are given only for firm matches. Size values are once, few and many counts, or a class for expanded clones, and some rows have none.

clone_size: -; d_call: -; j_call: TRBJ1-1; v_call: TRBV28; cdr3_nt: TGTGCCAGCAGTTTATTGATGTGGGGGCCCTTGAACACTGAAGCTTTCTTT; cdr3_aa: CASSLLMWGPLNTEAFF
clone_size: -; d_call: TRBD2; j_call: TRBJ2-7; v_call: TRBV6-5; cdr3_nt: TGTGCCAGCAGGGCGGGAGTCTCCTACGAGCAGTACTTC; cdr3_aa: CASRAGVSYEQYF
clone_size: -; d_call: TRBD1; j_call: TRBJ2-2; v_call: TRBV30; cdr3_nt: TGTGCCTGGAGTGTTAGCCGGACAGGGAACACCGGGGAGCTGTTTTTT; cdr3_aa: CAWSVSRTGNTGELFF
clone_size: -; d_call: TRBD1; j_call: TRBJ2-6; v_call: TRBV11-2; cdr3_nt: TGTGCCAGCAGATTCGCCGGGACAGGGCTAGTTGGGGCCAACGTCCTGACTTTC; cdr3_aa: CASRFAGTGLVGANVLTF
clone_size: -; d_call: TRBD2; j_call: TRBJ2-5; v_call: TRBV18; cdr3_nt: TGTGCCAGCTCACCGTCCGGGGGGATAAGAGAGACCCAGTACTTC; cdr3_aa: CASSPSGGIRETQYF
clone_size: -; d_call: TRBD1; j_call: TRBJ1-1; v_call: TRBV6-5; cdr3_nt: TGTGCCAGCAGTTCTGGACAGGGCAGGGTCCGGGCTTTCTTT; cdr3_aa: CASSSGQGRVRAFF
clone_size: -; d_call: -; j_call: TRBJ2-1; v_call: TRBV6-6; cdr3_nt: TGTGCCAGCAGTTCTGCTACCTACAATGAGCAGTTCTTC; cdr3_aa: CASSSATYNEQFF
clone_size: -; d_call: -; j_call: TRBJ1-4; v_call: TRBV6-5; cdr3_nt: TGTGCCAGCAGTTTCACTTGGGACGGGGAGGAAAAACTGTTTTTT; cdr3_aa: CASSFTWDGEEKLFF
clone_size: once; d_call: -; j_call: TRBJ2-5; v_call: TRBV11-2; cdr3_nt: TGTGCCAGCAGACCCGGACTCGGGGAGACCCAGTACTTC; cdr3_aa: CASRPGLGETQYF
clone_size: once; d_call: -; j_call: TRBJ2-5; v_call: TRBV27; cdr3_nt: TGTGCCAGCAGTGGTGCCGGGACCGGAGAGACCCAGTACTTC; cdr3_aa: CASSGAGTGETQYF
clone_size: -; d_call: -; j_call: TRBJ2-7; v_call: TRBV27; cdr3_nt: TGTGCCAGCAGTTTAAGAACATCGGCCCCTGACTCCTACGAGCAGTACTTC; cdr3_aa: CASSLRTSAPDSYEQYF
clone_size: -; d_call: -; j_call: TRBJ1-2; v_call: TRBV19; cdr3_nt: TGTGCCAGTAGCCAAAGAATAAACTATGGCTACACCTTC; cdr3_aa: CASSQRINYGYTF
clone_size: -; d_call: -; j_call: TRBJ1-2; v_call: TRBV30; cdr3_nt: TGTGCCTGGAGTGGGCTCCCCTATGGCTACACCTTC; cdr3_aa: CAWSGLPYGYTF
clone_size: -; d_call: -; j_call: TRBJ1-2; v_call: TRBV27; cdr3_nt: TGTGCCAGCAGTCCGAGGACATTCCCCTATGGCTACACCTTC; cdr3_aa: CASSPRTFPYGYTF
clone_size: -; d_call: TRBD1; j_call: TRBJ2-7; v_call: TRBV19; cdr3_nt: TGTGCCAGTAGTATCTGGGAGGGACAGGGGGCGCGGCAGTACTTC; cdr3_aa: CASSIWEGQGARQYF
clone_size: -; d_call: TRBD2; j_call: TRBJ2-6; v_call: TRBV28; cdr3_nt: TGTGCCTCCGGGGGGACGTCCACTGGGGCCAACGTCCTGACTTTC; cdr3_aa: CASGGTSTGANVLTF
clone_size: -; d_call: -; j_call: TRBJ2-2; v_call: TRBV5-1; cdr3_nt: TGCGCCAGCAGGCCTAGTCCGAGGTACACCGGGGAGCTGTTTTTT; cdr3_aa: CASRPSPRYTGELFF
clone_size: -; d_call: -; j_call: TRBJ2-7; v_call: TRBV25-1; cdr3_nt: TGTGCCAGCAGTGAATGGGGCGGGACATCCTCCTACGAGCAGTACTTC; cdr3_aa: CASSEWGGTSSYEQYF
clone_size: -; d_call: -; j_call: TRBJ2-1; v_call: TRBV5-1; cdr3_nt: TGCGCCAGCAGCTTGGGACAGTTCTACAATGAGCAGTTCTTC; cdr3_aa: CASSLGQFYNEQFF
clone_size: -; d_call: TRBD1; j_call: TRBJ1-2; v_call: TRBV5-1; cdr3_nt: TGCGCCAGCAGCTTAAGAGGACAGGGGAACTATGGCTACACCTTC; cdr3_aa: CASSLRGQGNYGYTF
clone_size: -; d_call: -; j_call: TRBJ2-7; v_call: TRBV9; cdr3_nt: TGTGCCAGCAGCGTAGCTCACACCCGTGACGAGCAGTACTTC; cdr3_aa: CASSVAHTRDEQYF
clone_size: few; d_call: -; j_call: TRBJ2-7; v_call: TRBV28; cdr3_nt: TGTGCCAGCAGTTTAACCCAGGCGTTCTCCTACGAGCAGTACTTC; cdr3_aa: CASSLTQAFSYEQYF
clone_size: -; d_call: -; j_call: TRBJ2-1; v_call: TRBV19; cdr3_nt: TGTGCCAGTAGTCCCCCCCCTGAGCAGTTCTTC; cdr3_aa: CASSPPPEQFF
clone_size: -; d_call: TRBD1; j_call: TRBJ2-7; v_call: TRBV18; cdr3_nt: TGTGCCAGCTCATCTACAGGGGGAGGATACGAGCAGTACTTC; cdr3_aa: CASSSTGGGYEQYF